There are a few counts of the clone carrying this TCR beta chain. MiXCR, applied by TCRdb to the PCR reads, yields one record per CDR3 protein. This repertoire shows around 100,000 distinct CDR3 sequences, 45% to 60% found once; its top ten account for roughly 12%. This record belongs to a study of CDR3 diversity in severe acne. Germline loops: CDR1 DFQATT, CDR2 SNEGSKA (reference sequence). Trimming removed 6 bases from V and 4 bases from J; junction bases left unmatched: 11. This CDR3 region has 14 residues. The sequence was obtained from a male donor with acne. The sequenced material came from blood. This sequence joins TRBV20-1 and TRBJ2-7; 8 nucleotides line up with TRBD2. CDR3 loop: CSALTGRGVYEQYF. CDR3 coding DNA: TGCAGTGCCCTAACCGGGAGGGGCGTATACGAGCAGTACTTC.